A selection of T cell receptor beta chains follows, all from one sample in a study of read filtering for tumor transcriptome and immune sequencing. TCRdb independently ran MiXCR on the reads; one entry per CDR3 protein. The data show approximately 150,000 distinct CDR3 sequences, roughly an eighth seen once. The source material was a population of CD138-negative cells sorted from bone marrow. The source is a donor at least 40 years old with multiple myeloma. The CDR3 runs from the conserved cysteine through the conserved F or W. D genes are given only for firm matches. For some rows the clone size is stated as once, few or many, or as a class when expanded; others skip it.

J gene: TRBJ2-7; D gene: -; V gene: TRBV29-1; clone size: -; CDR3 DNA: TGCAGCGTTATAGTCGTTTACGAGCAGTACTTC; CDR3 protein: CSVIVVYEQYF
J gene: TRBJ2-2; D gene: -; V gene: TRBV2; clone size: -; CDR3 DNA: TGTGCCAGCAGTAAGCAGTCGAACACCGGGGAGCTGTTTTTT; CDR3 protein: CASSKQSNTGELFF
J gene: TRBJ2-7; D gene: TRBD2; V gene: TRBV29-1; clone size: many; CDR3 DNA: TGCAGCGCACTCGGGACTAGCGGACTCTACGAGCAGTACTTC; CDR3 protein: CSALGTSGLYEQYF
J gene: TRBJ2-6; D gene: -; V gene: TRBV12-3/TRBV12-4; clone size: many; CDR3 DNA: TGTGCCAGCAGTTTTAAGCCCTTTGGGGCCAACGTCCTGACTTTC; CDR3 protein: CASSFKPFGANVLTF
J gene: TRBJ2-1; D gene: -; V gene: TRBV4-2; clone size: -; CDR3 DNA: TGTGCCAGCAGCCTAGGACCGGGTGGGGTATACAATGAGCAGTTCTTC; CDR3 protein: CASSLGPGGVYNEQFF
J gene: TRBJ2-7; D gene: -; V gene: TRBV3-1; clone size: many; CDR3 DNA: TGTGCCAGCAGCCAGGAGGTGGGCGAGCAGTACTTC; CDR3 protein: CASSQEVGEQYF
J gene: TRBJ2-7; D gene: TRBD2; V gene: TRBV3-1; clone size: many; CDR3 DNA: TGTGCCAGCAGCCCTGGAGCTAGCGGTGCCTACGAGCAGTACTTC; CDR3 protein: CASSPGASGAYEQYF
J gene: TRBJ2-3; D gene: TRBD2; V gene: TRBV7-9; clone size: many; CDR3 DNA: TGTGCCAGCTCCAAGACTAGCGGGACGAAAGATACGCAGTATTTT; CDR3 protein: CASSKTSGTKDTQYF
J gene: TRBJ2-3; D gene: -; V gene: TRBV7-3; clone size: -; CDR3 DNA: TGTGCCAGCAGCTTATTAACGGGAGACTACACAGATACGCAGTATTTT; CDR3 protein: CASSLLTGDYTDTQYF
J gene: TRBJ2-1; D gene: TRBD2; V gene: TRBV3-1; clone size: many; CDR3 DNA: TGTGCCAGCAGCCAAGGGCTAGCGGGAGACGATGAGCAGTTCTTC; CDR3 protein: CASSQGLAGDDEQFF
J gene: TRBJ2-7; D gene: TRBD2; V gene: TRBV6-1; clone size: many; CDR3 DNA: TGTGCCAGCAGTGAATTAGCGGGAGGGCCCTACGAGCAGTACTTC; CDR3 protein: CASSELAGGPYEQYF
J gene: TRBJ2-7; D gene: -; V gene: TRBV27; clone size: few; CDR3 DNA: TGTGCCAGCAGTTTATCTAGCGGAGGGACCTACGAGCAGTACTTC; CDR3 protein: CASSLSSGGTYEQYF
J gene: TRBJ1-5; D gene: -; V gene: TRBV7-3; clone size: many; CDR3 DNA: TGTGCCAGCAGCTTCGGACAGACCAAAGGTCGGTGCAATCAGCCCCAGCATTTT; CDR3 protein: CASSFGQTKGRCNQPQHF
J gene: TRBJ2-1; D gene: -; V gene: TRBV7-8; clone size: many; CDR3 DNA: TGTGCCAGCAGCTTAGGACTACCCGCCTACAATGAGCAGTTCTTC; CDR3 protein: CASSLGLPAYNEQFF
J gene: TRBJ1-1; D gene: TRBD1; V gene: TRBV7-2; clone size: few; CDR3 DNA: TGTGCCAGCAGCTTATTAGACAGGGCAAACACTGAAGCTTTCTTT; CDR3 protein: CASSLLDRANTEAFF
J gene: TRBJ2-2; D gene: TRBD1; V gene: TRBV4-1; clone size: -; CDR3 DNA: TGCGCCAGCAGCCAGATAGGGACAGGGGGGACCGGGGAGCTGTTTTTT; CDR3 protein: CASSQIGTGGTGELFF
J gene: TRBJ2-5; D gene: -; V gene: TRBV11-3; clone size: -; CDR3 DNA: TGTGCCAGCAGCTTGGTGGCATTTAAAGAGACCCAGTACTTC; CDR3 protein: CASSLVAFKETQYF
J gene: TRBJ1-2; D gene: -; V gene: TRBV28; clone size: many; CDR3 DNA: TGTGCCAGCAGTTCCATTAGAGCTAACTATGGCTACACCTTC; CDR3 protein: CASSSIRANYGYTF
J gene: TRBJ1-5; D gene: -; V gene: TRBV19; clone size: many; CDR3 DNA: TGTGCCAGTACCCCTTCGGGGTACAATCAGCCCCAGCATTTT; CDR3 protein: CASTPSGYNQPQHF
J gene: TRBJ2-6; D gene: -; V gene: TRBV6-6; clone size: many; CDR3 DNA: TGTGCCAGCTTATGGGGGGCCAACGTCCTGACTTTC; CDR3 protein: CASLWGANVLTF
J gene: TRBJ2-3; D gene: TRBD2; V gene: TRBV5-1; clone size: few; CDR3 DNA: TGCGCCAGCAGCACGCTCGCGGGGCCTAGCGGGAAGGATACGCAGTATTTT; CDR3 protein: CASSTLAGPSGKDTQYF
J gene: TRBJ2-7; D gene: TRBD2; V gene: TRBV7-9; clone size: many; CDR3 DNA: TGTGCCAGCAGCTTAGAGCGGGAGTTGGACGAGCAGTACTTC; CDR3 protein: CASSLERELDEQYF
J gene: TRBJ2-7; D gene: -; V gene: TRBV6-2/TRBV6-3; clone size: many; CDR3 DNA: TGTGCCAGTGGACAGAGCTCCTACGAGCAGTACTTC; CDR3 protein: CASGQSSYEQYF
J gene: TRBJ2-1; D gene: TRBD2; V gene: TRBV20-1; clone size: many; CDR3 DNA: TGCAGTGCTTCTAAAGCGGGATCGTACAATGAGCAGTTCTTC; CDR3 protein: CSASKAGSYNEQFF
J gene: TRBJ2-3; D gene: TRBD1; V gene: TRBV7-3; clone size: many; CDR3 DNA: TGTGCTAGCAGCGCGACAGGGGGTAGCACAGATACGCAGTATTTT; CDR3 protein: CASSATGGSTDTQYF
J gene: TRBJ2-7; D gene: -; V gene: TRBV11-2; clone size: few; CDR3 DNA: TGTGCCAGCAGCTTAGCCCGAGGCGAGCAGTACTTC; CDR3 protein: CASSLARGEQYF
J gene: TRBJ2-4; D gene: -; V gene: TRBV18; clone size: many; CDR3 DNA: TGTGCCAGCTCACCACCGACCAAAAACATTCAGTACTTC; CDR3 protein: CASSPPTKNIQYF
J gene: TRBJ2-1; D gene: TRBD2; V gene: TRBV30; clone size: many; CDR3 DNA: TGTGCCTGGAGTACCCTTTCGGGAGGGCCAGTTGAGCAGTTCTTC; CDR3 protein: CAWSTLSGGPVEQFF
J gene: TRBJ2-5; D gene: -; V gene: TRBV20-1; clone size: many; CDR3 DNA: TGCAGTGCCACGGGCTGGGGGACCCAGTACTTC; CDR3 protein: CSATGWGTQYF
J gene: TRBJ2-5; D gene: TRBD2; V gene: TRBV20-1; clone size: -; CDR3 DNA: TGCAGTGCTAGTGGTCTAGCGGGAGCTAACCGAGAGACCCGGTACTTC; CDR3 protein: CSASGLAGANRETRYF
J gene: TRBJ1-5; D gene: -; V gene: TRBV6-1; clone size: few; CDR3 DNA: TGTGCCAGCAGTCAGGGATTTAGCAATCAGCCCCAGCATTTT; CDR3 protein: CASSQGFSNQPQHF
J gene: TRBJ2-5; D gene: TRBD2; V gene: TRBV4-1; clone size: many; CDR3 DNA: TGCGCCAGCAGCCGCGATCCCCCCGCTAGCGGTGGGGAGACCCAGTACTTC; CDR3 protein: CASSRDPPASGGETQYF
J gene: TRBJ2-7; D gene: -; V gene: TRBV7-9; clone size: few; CDR3 DNA: TGTGCCAGCAGCTCTGGACGGAACTCCTACGAGCAGTACTTC; CDR3 protein: CASSSGRNSYEQYF
J gene: TRBJ2-5; D gene: -; V gene: TRBV6-6; clone size: many; CDR3 DNA: TGTGCCAGCAGTTACTACGGGGTCCAAGAGACCCAGTACTTC; CDR3 protein: CASSYYGVQETQYF
J gene: TRBJ2-1; D gene: -; V gene: TRBV28; clone size: many; CDR3 DNA: TGTGCCAGCTATCAGGGTTTGGTGGGGTACAATGAGCAGTTCTTC; CDR3 protein: CASYQGLVGYNEQFF
J gene: TRBJ2-5; D gene: -; V gene: TRBV4-1; clone size: many; CDR3 DNA: TGCGCCAGCAGCCAAGATGGGCGGAGACAAGAGACCCAGTACTTC; CDR3 protein: CASSQDGRRQETQYF
J gene: TRBJ2-3; D gene: -; V gene: TRBV15; clone size: many; CDR3 DNA: TGTGCCACCAGCAGCGGCCCCAGGGTAGATACGCAGTATTTT; CDR3 protein: CATSSGPRVDTQYF
J gene: TRBJ1-1; D gene: TRBD1; V gene: TRBV25-1; clone size: many; CDR3 DNA: TGTGCCAGCAGTGACAGCGACAGGGTTCCTGAAGCTTTCTTT; CDR3 protein: CASSDSDRVPEAFF
J gene: TRBJ1-5; D gene: -; V gene: TRBV13; clone size: many; CDR3 DNA: TGTGCCAGCAGCTTACTGGGGCCCTATCAGCCCCAGCATTTT; CDR3 protein: CASSLLGPYQPQHF
J gene: TRBJ2-1; D gene: TRBD2; V gene: TRBV10-3; clone size: -; CDR3 DNA: TGTGCCATCGGGGGCGACGGGAGGGCCTCTGGTGAGCAGTTCTTC; CDR3 protein: CAIGGDGRASGEQFF
J gene: TRBJ1-4; D gene: -; V gene: TRBV12-3/TRBV12-4; clone size: many; CDR3 DNA: TGTGCCAGCAGTTCGGGTCGGCTTGCAACTAATGAAAAACTGTTTTTT; CDR3 protein: CASSSGRLATNEKLFF
J gene: TRBJ2-2; D gene: TRBD2; V gene: TRBV19; clone size: many; CDR3 DNA: TGTGCCAGTAGTATATCCAGACTAGCGGGAGCGGCCGGGGAGCTGTTTTTT; CDR3 protein: CASSISRLAGAAGELFF
J gene: TRBJ2-3; D gene: -; V gene: TRBV7-9; clone size: many; CDR3 DNA: TGTGCCAGCAGCCTAGACAGGGACTTCACAGATACGCAGTATTTT; CDR3 protein: CASSLDRDFTDTQYF
J gene: TRBJ1-4; D gene: -; V gene: TRBV11-3; clone size: many; CDR3 DNA: TGTGCCAGCAGCCCCGCAGGGGAGATGAGTGAAAAACTGTTTTTT; CDR3 protein: CASSPAGEMSEKLFF